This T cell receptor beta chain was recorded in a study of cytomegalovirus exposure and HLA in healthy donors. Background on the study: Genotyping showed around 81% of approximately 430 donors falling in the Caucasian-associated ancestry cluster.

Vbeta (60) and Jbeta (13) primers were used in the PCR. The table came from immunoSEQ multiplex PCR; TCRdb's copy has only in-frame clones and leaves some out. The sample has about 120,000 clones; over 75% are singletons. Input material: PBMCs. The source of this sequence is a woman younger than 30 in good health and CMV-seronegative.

CDR3 in DNA: TGTGCCAGTAGTATAGGGTTCGGAGGCAATCAGCCCCAGCATTTT. It translates to CASSIGFGGNQPQHF. The V gene is TRBV19, the J gene TRBJ1-5, with unresolved D. Germline CDR1 is LNHDA and CDR2 is SQIVND (reference sequence). The CDR3 loop spans 15 amino acids. The V end lost 1 base, the J end lost 2 bases, and 9 bases lay between the germline ends.